Reported below is one T cell receptor beta chain. The antigen is not known. The entry originates in a study of OX40 agonist ivuxolimab in advanced cancers. Study summary: Mean age about 60 years, range about 20 to 85; roughly 82% male. Three dose-escalation patients had partial responses: one with hepatocellular carcinoma and two with cutaneous melanoma. Whole-study findings and limits: Nonresponders included some who also had low normalized T-cell clonal expansion.

Sequenced by immunoSEQ multiplex PCR; TCRdb stores in-frame clones only, minus some. The table lists approximately 90,000 clones, 91% of them singletons. Germline assignment: CDR1 SGHRS and CDR2 YFSETQ. The CDR3 sequence is 14 residues long. The germline V and J ends were trimmed by 0 bases and 3 bases, with 7 bases remaining between them. This sequence originates from an adult with an advanced solid tumor such as melanoma, head and neck, liver or kidney cancer. V usage is TRBV5-1 and J usage is TRBJ2-1; D is unclear. Specimen: CD4+ or CD8+ T cells sorted from blood, collected in a trial of the OX40 agonist ivuxolimab. This chain's CDR3 is CASSLAANYNEQFF. The CDR3 bases are TGCGCCAGCAGCTTGGCCGCCAACTACAATGAGCAGTTCTTC.